This is a list of T cell receptor beta chains from one sample in a study of cytomegalovirus exposure and HLA in healthy donors. Sequenced by immunoSEQ multiplex PCR; TCRdb stores in-frame clones only, minus some. Among around 120,000 clones listed, over 70% were seen once. The sample consisted of PBMCs. These TCRs come from a woman in her thirties or forties in good health and CMV-seronegative. CDR3s include the opening cysteine and the closing phenylalanine or tryptophan. The D gene is left open where the match is weak. Only some rows state a clone size, as once, few, many or a class for expanded clones.

DNA,CDR3,J,length,V,D,size
TGTGCCACCAGCTTTCGAAGGGGGCTTGAGACCCAGTACTTC,CATSFRRGLETQYF,TRBJ2-5,14,TRBV15,TRBD1,-
TGTGCCACGCGGACAGGGACATTTGAAGAGACCCAGTACTTC,CATRTGTFEETQYF,TRBJ2-5,14,TRBV15,TRBD1,-
TGTGCCAGTAGTATAGGAGCGGGGGCTGGAGGCACAGATACGCAGTATTTT,CASSIGAGAGGTDTQYF,TRBJ2-3,17,TRBV19,TRBD2,-
TGTGCCAGCAGTTACGGACAGGGAGGGAACGAGCAGTACTTC,CASSYGQGGNEQYF,TRBJ2-7,14,TRBV6-6,-,once
TGCGCCAGCAGCTTGACAGGGATGGGCAATCAGCCCCAGCATTTT,CASSLTGMGNQPQHF,TRBJ1-5,15,TRBV5-1,-,-
TGTGCCAGCAGTGATAGCGGGGGCGGGAATACGCAGTATTTT,CASSDSGGGNTQYF,TRBJ2-3,14,TRBV6-1,TRBD2,-
TGTGCCAGCAGCTTTAATCAGGGCTCTTCCTACGAGCAGTACTTC,CASSFNQGSSYEQYF,TRBJ2-7,15,TRBV13,-,once
TGTGCCAGCAGTTACCCCCCCCCGGAGGGGACTGAAGCTTTCTTT,CASSYPPPEGTEAFF,TRBJ1-1,15,TRBV6-6,-,-
TGTGCCACCAGCAGAGATCGGGGGTTGGTATACCAAGAGACCCAGTACTTC,CATSRDRGLVYQETQYF,TRBJ2-5,17,TRBV15,-,-
TGTGCCAGCAGTTTATCGACAGGCCTGAATGAAAAACTGTTTTTT,CASSLSTGLNEKLFF,TRBJ1-4,15,TRBV27,-,-
TGTGCCAGCAGCCAAGAGGGGGGACTAGCGAACACCGGGGAGCTGTTTTTT,CASSQEGGLANTGELFF,TRBJ2-2,17,TRBV4-2,TRBD2,-
TGTGCCAGCAGCGTCCAGGGACAGGATGGCTATGGCTACACCTTC,CASSVQGQDGYGYTF,TRBJ1-2,15,TRBV7-9,TRBD1,-
TGTGCCAGCAGTCCGACAGGGGAACGCACTGAAGCTTTCTTT,CASSPTGERTEAFF,TRBJ1-1,14,TRBV6-6,TRBD1,few
TGTGCCAGCAGCCCACCCGACAGGGACGAGCAGTACTTC,CASSPPDRDEQYF,TRBJ2-7,13,TRBV7-3,TRBD1,-
TGTGCCAGCAGTTACTCGTCCGGAGATCAGCCCCAGCATTTT,CASSYSSGDQPQHF,TRBJ1-5,14,TRBV6-5,-,-
TGTGCCAGTAGTACCTCCCGGGGGAGCGGGGGTAAGCAGTTCTTC,CASSTSRGSGGKQFF,TRBJ2-1,15,TRBV19,TRBD2,-
TGCGCCAGCAGCCAAGCACTGGGGGCCAGGGTCGGGGAGCTGTTTTTT,CASSQALGARVGELFF,TRBJ2-2,16,TRBV4-3,-,-
TGTGCCAGTAGTATTTCGATTAGCCTGAATCAGCCCCAGCATTTT,CASSISISLNQPQHF,TRBJ1-5,15,TRBV19,-,-
TGTGCCAGCAGATCCGGGACACAGCCCCAGCATTTT,CASRSGTQPQHF,TRBJ1-5,12,TRBV6-5,-,-
TGTGCCAGCAGTGAATTATGGACTACGAACACCGGGGAGCTGTTTTTT,CASSELWTTNTGELFF,TRBJ2-2,16,TRBV6-1,-,few
TGTGCCACCAGCCGGGGGGGGCAGAACACTGAAGCTTTCTTT,CATSRGGQNTEAFF,TRBJ1-1,14,TRBV15,-,-
TGTGCCAGCAGCTCCAAGGGGAATACTCTTTACAATGAGCAGTTCTTC,CASSSKGNTLYNEQFF,TRBJ2-1,16,TRBV7-3,-,-
TGCGCCAGCAGCCGACAGGGAAAGACCCAGTACTTC,CASSRQGKTQYF,TRBJ2-5,12,TRBV23-1,TRBD1,-
TGTGCCAGCACCAGGGGACAGGGCACTGAAGCTTTCTTT,CASTRGQGTEAFF,TRBJ1-1,13,TRBV2,TRBD1,-
TGCGCCAGCAGCCCCGGACAGGACAATCAGCCCCAGCATTTT,CASSPGQDNQPQHF,TRBJ1-5,14,TRBV4-1,TRBD1,-
TGTGCCAGCAGCTTGACAGGGCTTGAGCAGTACTTC,CASSLTGLEQYF,TRBJ2-7,12,TRBV14,TRBD1,-
TGTGCCAGCAGCTTAGTAGGCGGGGGGGCCATGGATGAGCAGTTCTTC,CASSLVGGGAMDEQFF,TRBJ2-1,16,TRBV7-6,TRBD2,-
TGTGCCAGCAGCCCCAGAATCACCGGGGAGCTGTTTTTT,CASSPRITGELFF,TRBJ2-2,13,TRBV28,-,-
TGTGCCAGCAACAGGGGCCCCTACGAGCAGTACTTC,CASNRGPYEQYF,TRBJ2-7,12,TRBV28,TRBD1,-
TGCGCCAGCAGCCTTAACGGGAATTCATTGAACTATGGCTACACCTTC,CASSLNGNSLNYGYTF,TRBJ1-2,16,TRBV4-3,-,once
TGTGCCAGCACCGTTTTCGGGGAGAACACTGAAGCTTTCTTT,CASTVFGENTEAFF,TRBJ1-1,14,TRBV28,-,-
TGTGCCAGCACCTATTCTGGCCTAGCGGGGGCTTCCTACGAGCAGTACTTC,CASTYSGLAGASYEQYF,TRBJ2-7,17,TRBV7-2,TRBD2,-
TGTGCCAGCTCACCATTCCGGGACAGGGGGCGATCCGAGCAGTACTTC,CASSPFRDRGRSEQYF,TRBJ2-7,16,TRBV18,TRBD1,once
TGTGCCAGCAGTGAAGGGACATGGAACAATGAGCAGTTCTTC,CASSEGTWNNEQFF,TRBJ2-1,14,TRBV6-1,-,-
TGTGCCAGCAGTCTGGACAGAATTGACTCCTATAATTCACCCCTCCACTTT,CASSLDRIDSYNSPLHF,TRBJ1-6,17,TRBV6-7,-,-
TGTGCCAGTAGTATAGGTAGCGGTGGTTTCTACGAGCAGTACTTC,CASSIGSGGFYEQYF,TRBJ2-7,15,TRBV19,-,-
TGTGCCAGCAGTGCATCCAGGGAAGGGACTGAAGCTTTCTTT,CASSASREGTEAFF,TRBJ1-1,14,TRBV28,-,-